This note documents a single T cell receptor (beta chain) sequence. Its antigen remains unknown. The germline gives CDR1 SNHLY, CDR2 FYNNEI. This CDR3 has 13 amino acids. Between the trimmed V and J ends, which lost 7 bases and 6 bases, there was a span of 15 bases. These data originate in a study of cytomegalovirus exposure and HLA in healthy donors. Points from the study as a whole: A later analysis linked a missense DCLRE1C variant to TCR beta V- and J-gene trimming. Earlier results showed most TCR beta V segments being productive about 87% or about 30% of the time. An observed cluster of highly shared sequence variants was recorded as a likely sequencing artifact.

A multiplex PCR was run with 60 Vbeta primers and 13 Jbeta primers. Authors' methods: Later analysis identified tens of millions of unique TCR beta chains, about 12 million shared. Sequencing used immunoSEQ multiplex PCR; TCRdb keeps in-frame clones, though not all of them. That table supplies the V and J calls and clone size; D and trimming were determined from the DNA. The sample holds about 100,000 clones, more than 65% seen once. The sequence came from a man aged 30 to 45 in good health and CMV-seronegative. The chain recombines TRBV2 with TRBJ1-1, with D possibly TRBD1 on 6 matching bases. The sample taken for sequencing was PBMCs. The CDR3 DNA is TGTGCCAGCAACGGGGGGCTTACCCCTGAAGCTTTCTTT. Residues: CASNGGLTPEAFF.